This TCR beta chain was found in a study of vaccination effects on CD4 cells after COVID-19. Antigen-specific CD4+ T cell clonotypes were called by their expansion after viral peptide-pool culture in ViraFEST. Cells that had been cultured for approximately ten days were the source of isolated CD4+ T cells. Vaccine recipients had no previous SARS-CoV-2 infection; their nucleocapsid antibodies were negative. Days 3 and 7 were when half the medium was replaced with IL-2 medium. Libraries were prepared by immunoSEQ multiplex PCR; TCRdb keeps only in-frame clonotypes and omits some of them. The data show tens of thousands of clones, 55% to 75% seen once. The CDR3 has 17 amino acids. Germline loops: CDR1 LNHNV, CDR2 YYDKDF (reference sequence). V was trimmed by 0 bases and J by 0 bases, leaving 14 bases between them. As for this clone: Antigen specificity is unknown.

Study results and limitations: Late after vaccination, infection- and vaccine-induced clones showed marked clonal contraction.

J is TRBJ1-2 and V is TRBV15; weak D call: TRBD1 (5 bases). The receptor was derived from a human donor who received a COVID-19 vaccine. Sequenced material: CD4+ T cells from PBMCs cultured with HCoV-229E spike peptides, taken before COVID-19 vaccination. Written as DNA, the CDR3 is TGTGCCACCAGCAGAGATCCCACAGGAGTAGCTAACTATGGCTACACCTTC. This encodes CATSRDPTGVANYGYTF.